These 3 T cell receptor beta chains came from one sample sequenced in a study of Ad26.COV2.S vaccination and SARS-CoV-2 variants. Only in-frame clones appear in the TCRdb table, and some are missing; sequencing was by immunoSEQ multiplex PCR. The sample includes 350,000 to 400,000 clones, 80% to 90% seen only once; the top ten take more than 3%. As for treatment: around 19 received Ad26.COV2.S at low or high dose, single or two shots; 5 received placebo; per-sample allocation not given. It was on day 63 after the first vaccine or placebo injection that samples were taken. Sequences were derived from peripheral blood, sampled in a trial of Ad26.COV2.S vaccine versus placebo. The receptors were sampled from a person aged 18 to 65 who received the Ad26.COV2.S COVID-19 vaccine or a placebo.

The chain has TRBV28 and TRBJ1-1; weak D call: TRBD1 (5 bases). Germline-derived CDR1 and CDR2 are MDHEN and SYDVKM. Trimming cost V 3 bases and J 3 bases, with 11 bases left between them. The CDR3 is 14 residues long. CDR3 nucleotides: TGTGCCAGCAGTTTGGGAGGACACTACACTGAAGCTTTCTTT. This encodes CASSLGGHYTEAFF. Full variable domain (remainder filled in from reference TRBV28 and TRBJ1-1): DVKVTQSSRYLVKRTGEKVFLECVQDMDHENMFWYRQDPGLGLRLIYFSYDVKMKEKGDIPEGYSVSREKKERFSLILESASTNQTSMYLCASSLGGHYTEAFFGQGTRLTVV.

The chain couples TRBV2 to TRBJ1-1; TRBD1 matches 7 bases. With V trimmed by 9 bases and J by 5 bases, 15 bases remained unmatched. CDR1 and CDR2 (germline): SNHLY, FYNNEI. The CDR3 has 15 amino acids. The CDR3: CASVKDRAEVTEAFF. The CDR3 DNA sequence: TGTGCCAGTGTAAAAGACAGGGCCGAAGTTACTGAAGCTTTCTTT.

V gene TRBV18 combines with J gene TRBJ2-1; the D is unclear. CDR3 length equals 12 residues. Germline V gene sequence: CDR1 KGHSH, CDR2 LQKENI. V was clipped by 3 bases and J by 6 bases, with 6 bases between them. Written as DNA, the CDR3 is TGTGCCAGCTCACCGGCCGGCAATGAGCAGTTCTTC. Translated: CASSPAGNEQFF.